The next 8 T cell receptor beta chains were all read from a single sample in a study of T cells in Graves' hyperthyroidism and ophthalmopathy. TCR beta CDR3 regions were amplified from RNA transcripts. The study used the HTBI primer set for a first-round RT-PCR of the TCR CDR3. TCRdb reprocessed the multiplex PCR reads via MiXCR and lists one record per CDR3 protein. Of 500,000 to 800,000 distinct CDR3 sequences listed, about 45% are singletons. What was sequenced was peripheral blood or thyroid tissue (not recorded which). The receptors shown here come from an adult man with Graves' disease, either hyperthyroidism or ophthalmopathy (not recorded which).

Concerning this clonotype itself: The junction differs from germline at one of its ends, possibly a read error. The gene calls are TRBV5-1 and TRBJ1-2, with a weak D call TRBD1 (5 bases). CDR1 is SGHRS and CDR2 is YFSETQ in the germline V gene. The CDR3 runs 15 residues. CDR3 region: CASRLGLSPDYGYTF. Written as DNA, the CDR3 is TGCGCCAGCAGGTTGGGGCTGAGTCCTGACTATGGCTACACCTTC.

The gene calls are TRBV6-1 and TRBJ1-5; 10 bases fit TRBD1. CDR3 length: 17 amino acids. Germline CDR1 is MNHNS and CDR2 is SASEGT. J was trimmed by 2 bases and V by 3 bases; bases with no gene match: 7. The CDR3: CASSEKTGGGRNQPQHF. For the CDR3, the DNA is TGTGCCAGCAGTGAGAAGACAGGGGGCGGACGCAATCAGCCCCAGCATTTT.

The rearrangement uses TRBV2 and TRBJ1-1, with D perhaps TRBD1 (6 bases). The CDR3 consists of 13 residues. V was cut by 7 bases and J by 7 bases, with 16 bases left in between. From germline, CDR1 is SNHLY and CDR2 FYNNEI. CDR3: CASNQGGAREAFF. DNA of the CDR3: TGTGCCAGCAATCAAGGGGGGGCGCGTGAAGCTTTCTTT.

The CDR3 DNA follows: TGTGCCACCAGTGGGCCGGGGACTAGCGGGTGGGCCGGAACCTACAATGAGCAGTTCTTC. This translates into CATSGPGTSGWAGTYNEQFF. This chain uses TRBV24-1 with TRBJ2-1, with 12 bases matching TRBD2. J gave up 2 bases and V 5 bases, and 15 bases lay outside the gene matches. Germline CDR1 and CDR2: KGHDR and SFDVKD. This CDR3 is built from 20 residues.

This clonotype was observed a few times. This sequence joins TRBV12-3 or TRBV12-4 and TRBJ1-6; no clear D. V was cut by 6 bases and J by 7 bases, with 13 bases left in between. CDR3 length: 14 residues. The CDR3 bases are TGTGCCAGCAGGCCGAGCGTCGAGAATTCACCCCTCCACTTT. This gives the protein CASRPSVENSPLHF.

This clonotype occurred many times. The chain employs TRBV2 and TRBJ1-6, with 7 bases matching TRBD1. This CDR3 is 15 amino acids long. The germline V gene encodes CDR1 SNHLY and CDR2 FYNNEI. The V segment lost 6 bases and the J segment 6 bases; nucleotides outside the gene matches: 8. CDR3 protein: CASRGPGQINSPLHF. Here the CDR3 DNA reads TGTGCCAGCAGAGGTCCGGGACAGATTAATTCACCCCTCCACTTT.

The table lists this clonotype with many counts. V is TRBV7-2 and J is TRBJ1-5; D call uncertain. This CDR3 spans 14 amino acids. With 5 bases removed from V and 8 bases from J, the gap between germline ends came to 16 bases. In germline, CDR1 is SGHTA, CDR2 FQGNSA. The CDR3 DNA follows: TGTGCCAGCAGCGCCGATGGACGGCTGAAGCCCCAGCATTTT. Translated: CASSADGRLKPQHF.

In this sample, this clonotype turned up once. V usage is TRBV2 and J usage is TRBJ1-3; 10 bases fit TRBD1. V trimming: 5 bases; J trimming: 3 bases; junction bases outside the gene matches: 13. In germline, CDR1 is SNHLY, CDR2 FYNNEI. The CDR3 sequence is 18 residues long. The CDR3 DNA reads TGTGCCAGCAGTAATTATCCCCCGGGACAGGGGTTTGGAAACACCATATATTTT. It is translated as CASSNYPPGQGFGNTIYF.